This T cell receptor beta chain originates from a study of T cells in Graves' hyperthyroidism and ophthalmopathy. This clonotype was detected many times. Germline V gene lookup returns CDR1 MDHEN and CDR2 SYDVKM. V was pared by 2 bases and J by 6 bases, with 25 bases between. The CDR3 has 18 amino acids. Amplified TCR beta CDR3 regions came from RNA transcripts. A first-round RT-PCR of the TCR CDR3 used the HTBI primer set. TCRdb passed the multiplex PCR reads through MiXCR, listing each CDR3 protein once. The data contain 550,000 to 600,000 distinct CDR3 sequences, 16% of them singletons. What was sequenced was blood. V gene TRBV28 combines with J gene TRBJ1-1, with D possibly matching TRBD1 (5 bases). The TCR originated in a woman under 30 with Graves' hyperthyroidism. The CDR3 sequence is CASSLRENSGFGVAEAFF. For the CDR3, the DNA is TGTGCCAGCAGTTTAAGGGAAAATTCAGGGTTTGGGGTCGCTGAAGCTTTCTTT.